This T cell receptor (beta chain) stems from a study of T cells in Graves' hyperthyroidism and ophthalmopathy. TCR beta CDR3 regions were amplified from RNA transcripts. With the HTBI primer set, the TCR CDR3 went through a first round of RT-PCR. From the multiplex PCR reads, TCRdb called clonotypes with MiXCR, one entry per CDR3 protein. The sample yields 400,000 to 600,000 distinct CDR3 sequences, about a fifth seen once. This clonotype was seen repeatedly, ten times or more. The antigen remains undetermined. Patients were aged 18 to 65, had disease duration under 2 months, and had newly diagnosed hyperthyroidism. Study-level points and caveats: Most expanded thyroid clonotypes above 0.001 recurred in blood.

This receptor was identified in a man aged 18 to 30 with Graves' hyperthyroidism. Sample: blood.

CDR3 in DNA: TGTGCCAGTAAGGGGGACGAGCAGTACTTC. It yields the protein CASKGDEQYF. The chain employs TRBV6-1 and TRBJ2-7; D might be TRBD1 (6 bases). The length of the CDR3 is 10 residues. The V and J ends lost 9 bases and 5 bases respectively, with 8 bases between them. Germline V gene lookup returns CDR1 MNHNS and CDR2 SASEGT.